Presented here are 28 T cell receptor beta chains from one specimen sequenced in a study of T cell clones after liver transplantation. The protocol was immunoSEQ multiplex PCR, while the TCRdb copy is restricted to in-frame clones and leaves out a portion. The sample contains roughly 97,000 clones, around 83% of which appear only once. The sample here was CD4+ T cells from blood, taken before liver transplant. Receptors originate from a human donor who received a liver transplant.

The chain uses TRBV5-6 and TRBJ2-5; TRBD2 agrees at 10 bases. The CDR3 runs to 18 residues. Germline V CDR1 and CDR2: SGHDT, YYEEEE. The junction had 16 bases not matched to a gene; V was cut back by 6 bases and J by 2 bases. CDR3 in amino acids: CASTRVKVLAGVQETQYF. In DNA, the CDR3 is TGTGCCAGCACCCGAGTAAAGGTCCTAGCGGGAGTACAAGAGACCCAGTACTTC.

This chain uses TRBV5-6 with TRBJ2-2; D gene ambiguous. Trimming removed 0 bases from V and 7 bases from J, with 13 bases in between. The CDR3 sequence is 15 residues long. Germline V gene lookup returns CDR1 SGHDT and CDR2 YYEEEE. The DNA of the CDR3 is TGTGCCAGCAGCTTGGCCCCTGGAGTGAGCGGGGAGCTGTTTTTT. Translated, it gives CASSLAPGVSGELFF.

The chain uses TRBV5-1 and TRBJ2-6, with D hard to call. Germline lookup yields CDR1 SGHRS and CDR2 YFSETQ. The CDR3 has 13 residues. Deletions cut 0 bases from V and 2 bases from J, with 0 bases between. CDR3 sequence reads: CASSLAGANVLTF. CDR3 DNA sequence: TGCGCCAGCAGCTTGGCTGGGGCCAACGTCCTGACTTTC.

The chain combines TRBV18 with TRBJ1-1, with unresolved D. The germline V gene has CDR1 KGHSH and CDR2 LQKENI. The CDR3 has 16 amino acids. V was clipped by 4 bases and J by 0 bases, with 15 bases between them. CDR3 sequence: CASSHRHQGLNTEAFF. The CDR3 nucleotides are TGTGCCAGCTCACACCGACACCAAGGTCTGAACACTGAAGCTTTCTTT.

This clone was seen a few times. The rearrangement links TRBV30 to TRBJ1-4, with 7 nucleotides matching TRBD1. The trim removed 4 bases at V and 6 bases at J, leaving 5 bases unmatched. CDR1 and CDR2 (germline): GTSNPN, SVGIG (reference sequence). This CDR3 contains 13 residues. CDR3 sequence reads: CAWTGGGDEKLFF. CDR3 bases: TGTGCCTGGACAGGGGGGGGAGATGAAAAACTGTTTTTT.

The chain carries TRBV6-6 and TRBJ2-7; D gene uncertain. Germline V gene data show CDR1 as MNHNY and CDR2 as SVGAGI (reference sequence). This CDR3 is built from 14 residues. Trimming cost V 2 bases and J 3 bases, with 11 bases left between them. CDR3: CASSYNGLSYEQYF. The CDR3 DNA reads as TGTGCCAGCAGTTACAATGGGTTAAGCTACGAGCAGTACTTC.

This clone was recorded only once. V and J are TRBV14 and TRBJ1-1, with D possibly TRBD1 on 6 matching bases. The CDR3 consists of 14 residues. Germline CDR1 is SGHDN and CDR2 is FVKESK. Trimming took off 2 bases at V and 6 bases at J, with 13 bases between the two ends. CDR3 sequence reads: CASSQWGAVAEAFF. The CDR3 DNA is TGTGCCAGCAGCCAATGGGGGGCAGTCGCTGAAGCTTTCTTT.

The chain employs TRBV5-1 and TRBJ2-5; D tentatively reads TRBD1 or TRBD2 (6 bases each). The CDR3 contains 14 residues. Germline CDR1 SGHRS, CDR2 YFSETQ. Deletions cut 0 bases from V and 5 bases from J, with 11 bases between. CDR3 in DNA: TGCGCCAGCAGCTTGGTGCCCGGGGGCGAGACCCAGTACTTC. Amino acids: CASSLVPGGETQYF.

The chain has TRBV6-6 and TRBJ1-2; D gene unclear. Germline CDR1 reads MNHNY; CDR2 reads SVGAGI (reference sequence). CDR3 length: 11 residues. Trimming left V 6 bases short and J 8 bases short, with 10 bases between. CDR3 DNA: TGTGCCAGCAGCCGGGCCTGGGGCTACACCTTC. It is translated as CASSRAWGYTF.

CDR3 protein: CASIGNGGPRGGFF. DNA of the CDR3: TGTGCCAGCATAGGAAACGGGGGGCCCCGGGGTGGCTTCTTT. J is TRBJ1-1 and V is TRBV2; tentative D call: TRBD1 (6 bases). Deletions cut 7 bases from V and 14 bases from J, with 26 bases between. This CDR3 has 14 residues. CDR1 is SNHLY and CDR2 is FYNNEI in the germline V gene.

Here the CDR3 DNA reads TGTGCCAGCAGCGTACTAGCGGGAGGGGAGACCCAGTACTTC. It translates to CASSVLAGGETQYF. The chain uses TRBV9 and TRBJ2-5; 12 bases line up with TRBD2. Germline V gene lookup returns CDR1 SGDLS and CDR2 YYNGEE. The ends lost 1 base at V and 5 bases at J; junction bases unmatched: 0. The CDR3 spans 14 residues.

This chain joins TRBV6-5 and TRBJ2-7, with D tentatively TRBD1 (7 bases). This CDR3 comprises 14 residues. Germline values: CDR1 MNHEY, CDR2 SVGAGI. V lost 4 bases to trimming and J lost 6 bases, with 16 bases between them. CDR3 sequence reads: CASSLRDSFSEQYF. DNA for the CDR3: TGTGCCAGCAGTTTGCGGGACAGCTTCAGCGAGCAGTACTTC.

The V call is TRBV28, the J call TRBJ1-4; 7 bases match TRBD1. Germline values: CDR1 MDHEN, CDR2 SYDVKM. CDR3 length: 14 residues. V lost 6 bases, J lost 5 bases, and 6 bases stayed unmatched. For the CDR3, the DNA is TGTGCCAGCAGGGCCGGGACAGCAAATGAAAAACTGTTTTTT. It specifies CASRAGTANEKLFF.

The genes are TRBV27 and TRBJ2-3, with D perhaps TRBD1 (5 bases). The CDR3 extends over 11 amino acids. The V end lost 6 bases, the J end lost 4 bases, and 5 bases lay between the germline ends. Germline values: CDR1 MNHEY, CDR2 SMNVEV (reference sequence). The CDR3 bases are TGTGCCAGCAGGACAGCAGATACGCAGTATTTT. Its protein is CASRTADTQYF.

This sequence joins TRBV9 and TRBJ2-7; D may be TRBD2 (6 bases). Germline CDR1 is SGDLS and CDR2 is YYNGEE. Deletions cut 0 bases from V and 0 bases from J, with 10 bases between. This CDR3 contains 15 residues. CDR3 bases: TGTGCCAGCAGCGTAGCGGCGGGACCCTCCTACGAGCAGTACTTC. Translating it yields CASSVAAGPSYEQYF.

V gene TRBV15 combines with J gene TRBJ2-3; 8 bases match TRBD2. The ends lost 1 base at V and 6 bases at J; junction bases unmatched: 6. Per germline, CDR1 LNHNV and CDR2 YYDKDF (reference sequence). This CDR3 spans 15 amino acids. CDR3 sequence reads: CATSRVIAGSDTQYF. In DNA, the CDR3 is TGTGCCACCAGCAGAGTCATAGCGGGGTCGGATACGCAGTATTTT.

This clone was detected only once. The chain links TRBV7-2 to TRBJ2-5; weak D call: TRBD2 (5 bases). CDR1 and CDR2 (germline): SGHTA, FQGNSA. Deletions cut 1 base from V and 5 bases from J, with 17 bases between. The CDR3 sequence is 16 residues long. This CDR3 reads CASSLVVRAGLETQYF. DNA for the CDR3: TGTGCCAGCAGCTTAGTTGTACGGGCGGGCTTGGAGACCCAGTACTTC.

The V and J genes are TRBV30 and TRBJ2-2, with 10 bases lining up with TRBD2. Germline V gene sequence: CDR1 GTSNPN, CDR2 SVGIG (reference sequence). The CDR3 covers 14 residues. V was clipped by 2 bases and J by 7 bases; unmatched bases: 4. CDR3 nucleotide sequence: TGTGCCTGGAGTAGGATAGCGGGAGGCGGGGAGCTGTTTTTT. This sequence encodes CAWSRIAGGGELFF.

The chain recombines TRBV2 with TRBJ1-6; D perhaps matches TRBD1 (5 bases). The CDR3 length is 13 residues. Deletions cut 6 bases from V and 8 bases from J, with 11 bases between. Germline assignment: CDR1 SNHLY and CDR2 FYNNEI. The CDR3 DNA follows: TGTGCCAGCAGAACCGGGACCCATTCACCCCTCCACTTT. The encoded protein is CASRTGTHSPLHF.

V is TRBV7-2 and J is TRBJ1-3, with 7 positions matching TRBD1. Germline CDR1 is SGHTA and CDR2 is FQGNSA. V was clipped by 3 bases and J by 0 bases; unmatched bases: 8. This CDR3 has 17 amino acids. The CDR3 is CASSFTGQASSGNTIYF. For the CDR3, the DNA is TGTGCCAGCAGCTTTACTGGACAGGCGAGCTCTGGAAACACCATATATTTT.

The chain couples TRBV5-4 to TRBJ1-2; no clear D. Trimming left V 0 bases short and J 7 bases short, with 7 bases between. The CDR3 spans 12 residues. Germline lookup yields CDR1 SGHNT and CDR2 YYREEE (reference sequence). The CDR3 nucleotides are TGTGCCAGCAGCTTGGTGGCGGTTGGCTACACCTTC. This gives the protein CASSLVAVGYTF.

The chain is built from TRBV30 and TRBJ2-4; no reliable D call. This CDR3 region has 11 residues. V lost 4 bases, J lost 3 bases, and 4 bases lay in between. Germline V gives CDR1 GTSNPN, CDR2 SVGIG (reference sequence). The CDR3 here is CAWTGKNIQYF. The CDR3 DNA follows: TGTGCCTGGACAGGCAAAAACATTCAGTACTTC.

The chain is built from TRBV6-1 and TRBJ1-2, with 10 bases aligning to TRBD1. The CDR3 totals 13 residues. Looked up from germline, CDR1 is MNHNS and CDR2 is SASEGT. V lost 4 bases, J lost 7 bases, and 3 bases stayed unmatched. The DNA of the CDR3 is TGTGCCAGCAGTGTTAGACAGGGGGCTGGCTACACCTTC. It is translated as CASSVRQGAGYTF.

J is TRBJ2-7 and V is TRBV9, with D possibly TRBD1 on 7 matching bases. V lost 4 bases and J lost 4, with 18 bases in between. The length of the CDR3 is 15 residues. Per the germline V gene, CDR1 is SGDLS and CDR2 is YYNGEE. The CDR3: CASSLVGGTVYEQYF. In DNA, the CDR3 is TGTGCCAGCAGCCTTGTAGGGGGGACAGTGTACGAGCAGTACTTC.

This CDR3 reads CASSLPGQGTGELFF. CDR3 bases: TGCGCCAGCAGCCTTCCGGGACAGGGTACCGGGGAGCTGTTTTTT. The rearrangement uses TRBV5-1 and TRBJ2-2, with 9 positions matching TRBD1. The junction had 6 bases not matched to a gene; V was cut back by 4 bases and J by 5 bases. Germline lookup yields CDR1 SGHRS and CDR2 YFSETQ. The CDR3 is 15 residues long.

J is TRBJ2-1 and V is TRBV28; D might be TRBD1 or TRBD2, each matching 5 bases. The germline V gene encodes CDR1 MDHEN and CDR2 SYDVKM. The length of the CDR3 is 14 residues. Trimming took off 5 bases at V and 12 bases at J, with 20 bases between the two ends. The CDR3, as DNA: TGTGCCAGCAGTGGATCCGGGACGGGCATTAGGCAGTTCTTC. It codes for CASSGSGTGIRQFF.

The V gene is TRBV18, the J gene TRBJ1-1, with 9 positions matching TRBD1. Unmatched junction bases numbered 2, after V lost 5 bases and J lost 1 base. The length of the CDR3 is 14 residues. Germline V gene lookup returns CDR1 KGHSH and CDR2 LQKENI. This CDR3 reads CASSSGQGNTEAFF. CDR3 DNA: TGTGCCAGCTCATCGGGACAGGGGAACACTGAAGCTTTCTTT.

Here the CDR3 reads CASRVTGTEAFF. As DNA, the CDR3 is TGTGCCAGCAGAGTGACAGGGACTGAAGCTTTCTTT. The chain uses TRBV6-1 and TRBJ1-1; 7 nucleotides agree with TRBD1. Trimming removed 6 bases from V and 5 bases from J; junction bases left unmatched: 3. In germline, CDR1 is MNHNS, CDR2 SASEGT. The CDR3 extends over 12 amino acids.